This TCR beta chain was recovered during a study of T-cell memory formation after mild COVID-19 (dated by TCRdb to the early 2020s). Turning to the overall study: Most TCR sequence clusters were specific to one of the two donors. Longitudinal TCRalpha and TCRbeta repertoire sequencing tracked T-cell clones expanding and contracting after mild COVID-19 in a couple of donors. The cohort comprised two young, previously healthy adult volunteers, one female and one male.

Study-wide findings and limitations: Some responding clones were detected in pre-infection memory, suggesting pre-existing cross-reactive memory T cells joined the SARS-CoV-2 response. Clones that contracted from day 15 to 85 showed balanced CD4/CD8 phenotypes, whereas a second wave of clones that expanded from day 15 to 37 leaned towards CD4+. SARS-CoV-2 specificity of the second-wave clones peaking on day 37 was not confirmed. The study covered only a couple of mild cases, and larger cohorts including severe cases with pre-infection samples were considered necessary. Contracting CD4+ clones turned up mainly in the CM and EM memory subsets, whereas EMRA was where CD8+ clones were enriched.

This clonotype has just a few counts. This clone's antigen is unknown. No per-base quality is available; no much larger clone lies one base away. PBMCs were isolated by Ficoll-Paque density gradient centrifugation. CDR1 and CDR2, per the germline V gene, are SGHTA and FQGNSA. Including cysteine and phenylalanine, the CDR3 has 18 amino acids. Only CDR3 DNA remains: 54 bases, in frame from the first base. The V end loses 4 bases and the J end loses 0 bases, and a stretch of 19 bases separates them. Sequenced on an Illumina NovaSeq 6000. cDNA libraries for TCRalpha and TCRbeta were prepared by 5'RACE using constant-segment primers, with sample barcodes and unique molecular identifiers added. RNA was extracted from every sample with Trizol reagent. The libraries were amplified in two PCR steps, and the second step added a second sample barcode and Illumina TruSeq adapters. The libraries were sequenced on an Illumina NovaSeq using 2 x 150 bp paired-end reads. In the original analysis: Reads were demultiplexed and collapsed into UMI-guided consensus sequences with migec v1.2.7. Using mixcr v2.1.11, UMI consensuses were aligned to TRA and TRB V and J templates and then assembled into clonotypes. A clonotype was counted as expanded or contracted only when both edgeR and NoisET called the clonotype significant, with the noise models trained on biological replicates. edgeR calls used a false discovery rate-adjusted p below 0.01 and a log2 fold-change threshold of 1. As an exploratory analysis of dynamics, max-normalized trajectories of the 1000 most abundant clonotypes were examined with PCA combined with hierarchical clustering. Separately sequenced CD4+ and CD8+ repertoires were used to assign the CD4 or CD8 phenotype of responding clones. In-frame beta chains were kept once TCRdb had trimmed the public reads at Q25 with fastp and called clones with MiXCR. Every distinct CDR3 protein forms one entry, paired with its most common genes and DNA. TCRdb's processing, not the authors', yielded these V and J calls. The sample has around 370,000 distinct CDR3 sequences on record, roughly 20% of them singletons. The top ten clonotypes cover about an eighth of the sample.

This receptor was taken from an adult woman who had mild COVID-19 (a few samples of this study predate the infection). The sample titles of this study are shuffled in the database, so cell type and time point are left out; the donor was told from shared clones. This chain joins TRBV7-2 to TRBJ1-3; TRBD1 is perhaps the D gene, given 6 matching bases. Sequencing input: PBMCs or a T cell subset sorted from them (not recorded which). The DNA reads TGTGCCAGCAGCTCGCATCCAGGGGACCGATTCTCTGGAAACACCATATATTTT. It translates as CASSSHPGDRFSGNTIYF.